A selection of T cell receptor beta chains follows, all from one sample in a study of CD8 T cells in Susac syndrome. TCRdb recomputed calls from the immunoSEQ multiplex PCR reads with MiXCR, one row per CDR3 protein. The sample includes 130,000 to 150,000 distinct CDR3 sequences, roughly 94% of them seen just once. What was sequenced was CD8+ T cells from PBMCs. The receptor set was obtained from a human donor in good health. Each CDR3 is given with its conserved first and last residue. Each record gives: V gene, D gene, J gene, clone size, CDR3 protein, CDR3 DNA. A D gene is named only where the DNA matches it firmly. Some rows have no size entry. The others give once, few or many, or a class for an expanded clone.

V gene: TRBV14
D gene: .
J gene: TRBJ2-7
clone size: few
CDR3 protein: CASSQGMAYEQYF
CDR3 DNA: TGTGCCAGCAGCCAAGGGATGGCCTACGAGCAGTACTTC

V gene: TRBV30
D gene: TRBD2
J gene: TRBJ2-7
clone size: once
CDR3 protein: CAWSDSRSGRGHEQYF
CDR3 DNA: TGTGCCTGGAGCGACTCACGTAGCGGGAGAGGCCACGAGCAGTACTTC

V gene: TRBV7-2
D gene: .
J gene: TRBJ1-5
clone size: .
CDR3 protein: CASSLFRQQPQHF
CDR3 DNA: TGTGCCAGCAGCTTATTTCGACAGCAGCCCCAGCATTTT

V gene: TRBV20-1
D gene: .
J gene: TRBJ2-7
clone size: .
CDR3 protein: CSARDLGVGYEQYF
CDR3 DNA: TGCAGTGCTAGAGATTTGGGTGTTGGCTACGAGCAGTACTTC

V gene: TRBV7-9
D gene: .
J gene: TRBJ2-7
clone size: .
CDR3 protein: CASSLVFYEQYF
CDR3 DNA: TGTGCCAGCAGCTTAGTCTTCTACGAGCAGTACTTC

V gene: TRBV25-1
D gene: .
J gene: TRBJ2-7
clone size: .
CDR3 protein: CASSEWEGGYEQYF
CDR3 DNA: TGTGCCAGCAGTGAATGGGAAGGGGGATACGAGCAGTACTTC

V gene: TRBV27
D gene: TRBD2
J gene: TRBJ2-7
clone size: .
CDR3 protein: CASSARREGRYEQYF
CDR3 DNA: TGTGCCAGCAGTGCCCGCAGGGAGGGGCGCTACGAGCAGTACTTC

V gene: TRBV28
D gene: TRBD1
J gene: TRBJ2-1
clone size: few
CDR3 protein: CASSSDRRYNEQFF
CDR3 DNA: TGTGCCAGCAGTTCGGACAGGCGCTACAATGAGCAGTTCTTC

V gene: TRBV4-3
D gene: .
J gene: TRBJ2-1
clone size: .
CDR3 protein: CASSPLRGVGNEQFF
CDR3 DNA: TGCGCCAGCAGCCCCCTCAGGGGAGTCGGCAATGAGCAGTTCTTC

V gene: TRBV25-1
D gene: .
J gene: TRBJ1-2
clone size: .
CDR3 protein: CASIGGQGGYTF
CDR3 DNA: TGTGCCAGCATAGGGGGGCAGGGTGGCTACACCTTC

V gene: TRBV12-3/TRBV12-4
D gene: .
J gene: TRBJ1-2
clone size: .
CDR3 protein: CASSSLRESYGYTF
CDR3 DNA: TGTGCCAGCAGTTCCCTCAGGGAGAGCTATGGCTACACCTTC

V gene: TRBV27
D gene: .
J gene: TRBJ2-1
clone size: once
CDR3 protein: CASSSGPLPYNEQFF
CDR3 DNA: TGTGCCAGCAGTTCCGGGCCCCTACCATACAATGAGCAGTTCTTC

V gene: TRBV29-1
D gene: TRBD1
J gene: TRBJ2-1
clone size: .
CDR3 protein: CSGTGTYNEQFF
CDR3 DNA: TGCAGCGGGACAGGGACCTACAATGAGCAGTTCTTC

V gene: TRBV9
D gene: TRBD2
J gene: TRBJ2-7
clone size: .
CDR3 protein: CASSPTSGSSYEQYF
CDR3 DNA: TGTGCCAGCTCCCCGACTAGCGGGAGCTCCTACGAGCAGTACTTC

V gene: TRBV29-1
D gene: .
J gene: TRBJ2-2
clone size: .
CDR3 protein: CSVESGEEPTGELFF
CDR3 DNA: TGCAGCGTTGAAAGTGGAGAAGAGCCCACCGGGGAGCTGTTTTTT

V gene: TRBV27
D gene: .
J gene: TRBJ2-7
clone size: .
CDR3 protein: CASSFGGDYSYEQYF
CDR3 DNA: TGTGCCAGCAGTTTCGGAGGGGATTACTCCTACGAGCAGTACTTC

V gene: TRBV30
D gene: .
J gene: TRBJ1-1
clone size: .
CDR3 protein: CAWSARGGNTEAFF
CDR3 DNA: TGTGCCTGGAGCGCCCGAGGGGGAAACACTGAAGCTTTCTTT

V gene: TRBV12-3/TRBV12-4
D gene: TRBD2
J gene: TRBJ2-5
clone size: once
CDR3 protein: CASSLLAGGPRWAQYF
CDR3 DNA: TGTGCCAGCAGTTTACTAGCGGGAGGGCCCCGGTGGGCCCAGTACTTC

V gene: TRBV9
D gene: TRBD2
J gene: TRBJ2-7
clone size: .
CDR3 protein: CASSGLAGNEQYF
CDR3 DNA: TGTGCCAGCAGTGGACTAGCGGGAAACGAGCAGTACTTC

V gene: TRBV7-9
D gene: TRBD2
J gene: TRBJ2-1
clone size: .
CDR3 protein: CASSLGTSFVDEQFF
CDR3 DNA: TGTGCCAGCAGCTTAGGGACTAGTTTCGTCGATGAGCAGTTCTTC

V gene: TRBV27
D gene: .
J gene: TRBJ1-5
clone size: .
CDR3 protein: CASQHSVNQPQHF
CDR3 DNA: TGTGCCAGCCAACACAGCGTCAATCAGCCCCAGCATTTT

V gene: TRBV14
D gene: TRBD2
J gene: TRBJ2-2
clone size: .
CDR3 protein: CASSQTSGNTGELFF
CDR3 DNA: TGTGCCAGCAGCCAGACTAGCGGGAACACCGGGGAGCTGTTTTTT

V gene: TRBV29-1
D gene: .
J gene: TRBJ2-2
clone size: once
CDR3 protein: CSVIFNTGELFF
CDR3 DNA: TGCAGCGTTATTTTTAACACCGGGGAGCTGTTTTTT

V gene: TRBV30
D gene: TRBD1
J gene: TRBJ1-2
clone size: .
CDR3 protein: CAWRGTGDYGYTF
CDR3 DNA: TGTGCCTGGAGGGGGACAGGGGACTATGGCTACACCTTC

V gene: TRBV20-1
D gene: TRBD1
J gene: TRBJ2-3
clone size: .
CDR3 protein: CSAETGTGTDTQYF
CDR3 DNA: TGCAGTGCGGAGACAGGGACGGGCACAGATACGCAGTATTTT

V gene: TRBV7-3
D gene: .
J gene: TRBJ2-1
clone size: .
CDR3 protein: CASSLGRDLNEQFF
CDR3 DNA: TGTGCCAGCAGCTTGGGTCGGGATCTAAATGAGCAGTTCTTC

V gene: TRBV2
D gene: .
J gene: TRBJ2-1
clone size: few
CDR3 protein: CASSYLDNEQFF
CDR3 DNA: TGTGCCAGCAGTTATCTAGACAATGAGCAGTTCTTC

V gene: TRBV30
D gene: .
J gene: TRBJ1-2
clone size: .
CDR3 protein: CAWRGDWPYGYTF
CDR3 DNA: TGTGCCTGGAGGGGAGACTGGCCCTATGGCTACACCTTC

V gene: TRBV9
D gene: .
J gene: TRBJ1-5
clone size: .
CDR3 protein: CASSITGSNQPQHF
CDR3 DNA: TGTGCCAGCAGCATTACAGGGTCCAATCAGCCCCAGCATTTT

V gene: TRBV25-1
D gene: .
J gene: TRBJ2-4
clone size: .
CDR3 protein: CASGTDIQYF
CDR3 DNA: TGTGCCTCAGGGACGGACATTCAGTACTTC

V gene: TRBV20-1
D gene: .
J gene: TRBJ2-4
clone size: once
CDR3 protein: CSASDLGQTAKNIQYF
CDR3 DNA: TGCAGTGCTTCGGACCTCGGACAGACAGCCAAAAACATTCAGTACTTC

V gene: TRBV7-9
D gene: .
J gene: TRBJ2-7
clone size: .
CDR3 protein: CASSLKGNEQYF
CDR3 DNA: TGTGCCAGCAGCCTAAAGGGGAACGAGCAGTACTTC

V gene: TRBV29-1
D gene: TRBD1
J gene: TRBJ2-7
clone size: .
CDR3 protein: CSVEIGQAYEQYF
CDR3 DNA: TGCAGCGTTGAAATCGGACAGGCCTACGAGCAGTACTTC

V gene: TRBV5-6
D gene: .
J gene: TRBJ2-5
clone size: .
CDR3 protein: CASSPLEEETQYF
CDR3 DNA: TGTGCCAGCAGCCCCCTAGAAGAGGAGACCCAGTACTTC

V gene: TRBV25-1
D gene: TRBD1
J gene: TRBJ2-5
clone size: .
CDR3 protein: CASSDDRGRETQYF
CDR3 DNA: TGTGCCAGCAGTGATGACAGGGGGCGAGAGACCCAGTACTTC

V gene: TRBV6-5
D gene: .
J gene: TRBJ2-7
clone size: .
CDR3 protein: CASSYGTDSYEQYF
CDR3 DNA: TGTGCCAGCAGTTACGGGACGGATTCCTACGAGCAGTACTTC

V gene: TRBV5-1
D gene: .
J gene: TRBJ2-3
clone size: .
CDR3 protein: CASSPYGPNTDTQYF
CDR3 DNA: TGCGCCAGCAGCCCATACGGACCAAACACAGATACGCAGTATTTT

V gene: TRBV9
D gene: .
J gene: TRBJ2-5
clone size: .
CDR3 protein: CASSVGSATQETQYF
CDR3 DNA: TGTGCCAGCAGCGTTGGGAGCGCCACCCAAGAGACCCAGTACTTC

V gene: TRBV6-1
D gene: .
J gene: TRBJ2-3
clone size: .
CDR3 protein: CASTPLGGGTTDTQYF
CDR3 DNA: TGTGCCAGCACCCCTCTGGGAGGGGGGACCACAGATACGCAGTATTTT

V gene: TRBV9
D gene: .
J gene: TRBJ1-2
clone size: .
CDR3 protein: CASSPYSERYSPYGYTF
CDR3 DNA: TGTGCCAGCAGCCCGTACTCGGAGCGGTACAGTCCGTATGGCTACACCTTC

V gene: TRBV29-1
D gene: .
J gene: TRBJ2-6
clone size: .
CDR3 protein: CSVGGAPGANVLTF
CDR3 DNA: TGCAGCGTTGGAGGGGCACCTGGGGCCAACGTCCTGACTTTC

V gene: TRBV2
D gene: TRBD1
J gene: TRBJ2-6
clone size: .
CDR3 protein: CATPRGGQGAPGANVLTF
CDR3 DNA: TGTGCCACCCCAAGGGGGGGACAGGGGGCTCCTGGGGCCAACGTCCTGACTTTC

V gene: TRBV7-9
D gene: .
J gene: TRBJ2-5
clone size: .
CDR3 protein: CASSSTAGALETQYF
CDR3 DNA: TGTGCCAGCAGCTCCACGGCGGGGGCCTTAGAGACCCAGTACTTC

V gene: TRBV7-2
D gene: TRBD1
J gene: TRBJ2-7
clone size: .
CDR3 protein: CASSPGTGTIYEQYF
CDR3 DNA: TGTGCCAGCAGCCCAGGGACAGGGACGATATACGAGCAGTACTTC

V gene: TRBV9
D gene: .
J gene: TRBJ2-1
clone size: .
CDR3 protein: CASSPRHGWQFF
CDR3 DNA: TGTGCCAGCAGCCCCCGACACGGTTGGCAGTTCTTC

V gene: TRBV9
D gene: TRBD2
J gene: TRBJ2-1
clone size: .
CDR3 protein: CASSVSSGSYNEQFF
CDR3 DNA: TGTGCCAGCAGCGTCTCTAGCGGGAGCTACAATGAGCAGTTCTTC

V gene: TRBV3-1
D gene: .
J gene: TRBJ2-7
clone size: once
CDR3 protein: CASSLSAYEQYF
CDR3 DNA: TGTGCCAGCAGCTTATCCGCCTACGAGCAGTACTTC